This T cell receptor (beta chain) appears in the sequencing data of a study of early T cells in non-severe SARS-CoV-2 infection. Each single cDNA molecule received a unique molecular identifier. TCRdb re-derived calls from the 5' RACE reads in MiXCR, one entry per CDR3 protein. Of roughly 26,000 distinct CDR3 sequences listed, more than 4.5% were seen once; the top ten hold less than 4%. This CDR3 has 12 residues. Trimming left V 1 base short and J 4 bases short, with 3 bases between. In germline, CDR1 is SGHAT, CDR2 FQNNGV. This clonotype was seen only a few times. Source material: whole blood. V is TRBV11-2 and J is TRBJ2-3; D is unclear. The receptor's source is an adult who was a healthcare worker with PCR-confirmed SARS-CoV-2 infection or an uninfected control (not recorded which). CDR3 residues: CASSLGSDTQYF. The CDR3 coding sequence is TGTGCCAGCAGCTTAGGCTCAGATACGCAGTATTTT.